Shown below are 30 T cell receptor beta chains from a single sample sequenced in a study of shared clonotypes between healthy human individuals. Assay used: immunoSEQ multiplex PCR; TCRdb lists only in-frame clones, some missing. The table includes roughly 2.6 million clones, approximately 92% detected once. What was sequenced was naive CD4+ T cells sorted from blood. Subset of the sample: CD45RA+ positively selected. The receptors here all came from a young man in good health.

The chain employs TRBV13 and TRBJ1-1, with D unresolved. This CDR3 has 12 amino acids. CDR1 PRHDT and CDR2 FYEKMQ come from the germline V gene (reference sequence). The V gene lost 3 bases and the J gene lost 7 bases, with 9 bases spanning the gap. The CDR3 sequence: CASSFSTVEAFF. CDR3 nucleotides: TGTGCCAGCAGCTTTAGCACGGTTGAAGCTTTCTTT.

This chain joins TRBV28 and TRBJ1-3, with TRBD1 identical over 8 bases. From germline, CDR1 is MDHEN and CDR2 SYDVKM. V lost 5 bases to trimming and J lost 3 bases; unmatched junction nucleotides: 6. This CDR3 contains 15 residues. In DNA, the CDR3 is TGTGCCAGCAGTCCCACCGACAGGGGTGGAAACACCATATATTTT. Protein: CASSPTDRGGNTIYF.

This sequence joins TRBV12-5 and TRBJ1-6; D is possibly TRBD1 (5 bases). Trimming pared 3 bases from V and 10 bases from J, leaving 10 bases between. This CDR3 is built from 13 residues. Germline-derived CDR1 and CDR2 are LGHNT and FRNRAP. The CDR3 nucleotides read TGTGCTAGTGGTTTAGACAGCCCATCACCCCTCCACTTT. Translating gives CASGLDSPSPLHF.

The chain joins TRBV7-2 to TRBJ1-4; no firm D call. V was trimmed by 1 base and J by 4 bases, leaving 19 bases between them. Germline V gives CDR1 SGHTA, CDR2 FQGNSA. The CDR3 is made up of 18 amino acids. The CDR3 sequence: CASSLEPTSLSHNEKLFF. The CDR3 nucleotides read TGTGCCAGCAGCTTAGAACCGACAAGCCTATCTCATAATGAAAAACTGTTTTTT.

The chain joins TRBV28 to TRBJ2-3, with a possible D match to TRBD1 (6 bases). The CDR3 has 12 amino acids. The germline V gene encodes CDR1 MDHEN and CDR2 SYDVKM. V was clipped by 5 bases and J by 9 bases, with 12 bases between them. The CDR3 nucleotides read TGTGCCAGCAGTCTAGGGGGAGTGACGCAGTATTTT. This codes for CASSLGGVTQYF. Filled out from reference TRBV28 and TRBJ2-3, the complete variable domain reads DVKVTQSSRYLVKRTGEKVFLECVQDMDHENMFWYRQDPGLGLRLIYFSYDVKMKEKGDIPEGYSVSREKKERFSLILESASTNQTSMYLCASSLGGVTQYFGPGTRLTVL.

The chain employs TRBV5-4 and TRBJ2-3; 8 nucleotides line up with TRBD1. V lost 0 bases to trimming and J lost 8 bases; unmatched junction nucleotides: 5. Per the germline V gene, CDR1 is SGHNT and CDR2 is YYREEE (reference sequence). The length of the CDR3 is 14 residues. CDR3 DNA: TGTGCCAGCAGCTTGGGACAGGGGACCCCTACGCAGTATTTT. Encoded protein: CASSLGQGTPTQYF. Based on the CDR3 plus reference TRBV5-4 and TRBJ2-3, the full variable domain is ETGVTQSPTHLIKTRGQQVTLRCSSQSGHNTVSWYQQALGQGPQFIFQYYREEENGRGNFPPRFSGLQFPNYSSELNVNALELDDSALYLCASSLGQGTPTQYFGPGTRLTVL.

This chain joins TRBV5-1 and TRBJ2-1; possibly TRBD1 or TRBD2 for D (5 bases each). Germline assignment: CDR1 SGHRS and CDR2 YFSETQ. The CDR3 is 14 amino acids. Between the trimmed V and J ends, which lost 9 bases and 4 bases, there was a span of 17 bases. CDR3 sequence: CATRRDGLYNEQFF. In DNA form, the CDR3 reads TGCGCCACCAGACGGGACGGATTATACAATGAGCAGTTCTTC.

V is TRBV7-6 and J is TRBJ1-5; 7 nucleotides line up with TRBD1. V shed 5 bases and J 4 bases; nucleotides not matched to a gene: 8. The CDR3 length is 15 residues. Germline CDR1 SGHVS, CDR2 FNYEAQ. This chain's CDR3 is CASSPGQAKNQPQHF. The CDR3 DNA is TGTGCCAGCAGCCCCGGACAGGCGAAAAATCAGCCCCAGCATTTT.

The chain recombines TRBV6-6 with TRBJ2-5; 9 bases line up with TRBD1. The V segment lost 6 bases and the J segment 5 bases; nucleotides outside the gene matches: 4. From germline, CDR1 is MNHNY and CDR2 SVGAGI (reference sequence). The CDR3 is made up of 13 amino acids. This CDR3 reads CASRLQGAETQYF. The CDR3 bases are TGTGCCAGCAGGCTACAGGGGGCCGAGACCCAGTACTTC.

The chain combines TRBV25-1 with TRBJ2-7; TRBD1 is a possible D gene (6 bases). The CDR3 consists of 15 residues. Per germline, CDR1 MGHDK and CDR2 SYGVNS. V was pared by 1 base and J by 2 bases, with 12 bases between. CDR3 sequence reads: CASSESGQPTYEQYF. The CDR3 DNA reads TGTGCCAGCAGTGAATCCGGACAGCCGACCTACGAGCAGTACTTC.

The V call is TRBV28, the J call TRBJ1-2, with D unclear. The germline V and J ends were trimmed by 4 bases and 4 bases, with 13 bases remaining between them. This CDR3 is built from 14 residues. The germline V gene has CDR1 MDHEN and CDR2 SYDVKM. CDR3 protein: CASSSADRVYGYTF. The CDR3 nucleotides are TGTGCCAGCAGTTCGGCGGACCGCGTCTATGGCTACACCTTC.

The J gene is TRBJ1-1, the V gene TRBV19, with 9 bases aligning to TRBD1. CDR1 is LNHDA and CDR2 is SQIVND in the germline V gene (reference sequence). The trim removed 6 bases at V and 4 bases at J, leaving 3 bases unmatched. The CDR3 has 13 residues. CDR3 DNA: TGTGCCAGTAGCCAACAGGGGGCCACTGAAGCTTTCTTT. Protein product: CASSQQGATEAFF.

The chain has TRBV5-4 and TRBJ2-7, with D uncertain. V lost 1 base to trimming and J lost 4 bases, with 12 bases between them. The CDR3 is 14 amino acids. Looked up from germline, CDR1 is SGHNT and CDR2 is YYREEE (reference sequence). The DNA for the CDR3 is TGTGCCAGCAGCTTGTGCCGACATAGGTACGAGCAGTACTTC. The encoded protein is CASSLCRHRYEQYF.

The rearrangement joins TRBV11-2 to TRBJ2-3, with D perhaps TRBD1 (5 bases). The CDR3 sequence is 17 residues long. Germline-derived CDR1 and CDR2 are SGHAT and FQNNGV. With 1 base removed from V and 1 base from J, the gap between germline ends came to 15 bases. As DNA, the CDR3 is TGTGCCAGCAGCTTAGGGTTCAGACAGACCCGCACAGATACGCAGTATTTT. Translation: CASSLGFRQTRTDTQYF.

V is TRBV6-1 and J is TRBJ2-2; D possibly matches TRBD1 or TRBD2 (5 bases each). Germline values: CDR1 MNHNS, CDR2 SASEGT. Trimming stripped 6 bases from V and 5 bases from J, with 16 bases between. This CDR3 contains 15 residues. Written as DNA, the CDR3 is TGTGCCAGCAGGGAAACAGGAGGCAGGACCGGGGAGCTGTTTTTT. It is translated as CASRETGGRTGELFF.

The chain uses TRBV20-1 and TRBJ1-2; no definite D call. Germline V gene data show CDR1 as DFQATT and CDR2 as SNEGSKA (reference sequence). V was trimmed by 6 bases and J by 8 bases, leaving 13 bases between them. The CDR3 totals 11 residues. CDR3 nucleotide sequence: TGCAGTGCCTCAAACCCCGGAGGCTACACCTTC. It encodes CSASNPGGYTF.

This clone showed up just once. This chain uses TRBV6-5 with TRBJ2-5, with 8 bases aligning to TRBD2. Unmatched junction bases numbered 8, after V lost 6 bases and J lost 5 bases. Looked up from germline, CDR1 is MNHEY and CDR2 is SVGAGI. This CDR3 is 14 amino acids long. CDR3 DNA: TGTGCCAGCAGCTCCGGGACTAGAAGGGAGACCCAGTACTTC. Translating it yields CASSSGTRRETQYF.

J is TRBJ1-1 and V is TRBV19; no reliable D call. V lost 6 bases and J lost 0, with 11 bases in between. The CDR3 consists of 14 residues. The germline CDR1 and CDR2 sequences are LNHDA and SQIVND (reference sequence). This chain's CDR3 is CASSSYRLNTEAFF. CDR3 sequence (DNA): TGTGCCAGTAGCAGTTACAGACTGAACACTGAAGCTTTCTTT.

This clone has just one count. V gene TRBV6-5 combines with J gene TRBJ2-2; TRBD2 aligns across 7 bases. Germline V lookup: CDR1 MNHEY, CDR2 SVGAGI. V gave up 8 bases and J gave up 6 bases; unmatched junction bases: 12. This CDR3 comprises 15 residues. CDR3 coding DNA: TGTGCCAGCGCTCTAGCGGTCCCCTATCCCGGGGAGCTGTTTTTT. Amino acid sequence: CASALAVPYPGELFF.

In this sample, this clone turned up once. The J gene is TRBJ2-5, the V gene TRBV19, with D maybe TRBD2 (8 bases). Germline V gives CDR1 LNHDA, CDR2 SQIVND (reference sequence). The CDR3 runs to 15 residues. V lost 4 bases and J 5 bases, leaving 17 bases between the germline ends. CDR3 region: CASSTGGTERETQYF. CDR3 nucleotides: TGTGCCAGTAGTACGGGGGGGACAGAGAGGGAGACCCAGTACTTC.

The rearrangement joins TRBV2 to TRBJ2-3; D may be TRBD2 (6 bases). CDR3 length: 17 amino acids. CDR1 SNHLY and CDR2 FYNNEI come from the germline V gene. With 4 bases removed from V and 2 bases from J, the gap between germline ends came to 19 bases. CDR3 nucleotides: TGTGCCAGCAGTGGGGGACTTAGCGGTAGTCTCACAGATACGCAGTATTTT. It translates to CASSGGLSGSLTDTQYF.

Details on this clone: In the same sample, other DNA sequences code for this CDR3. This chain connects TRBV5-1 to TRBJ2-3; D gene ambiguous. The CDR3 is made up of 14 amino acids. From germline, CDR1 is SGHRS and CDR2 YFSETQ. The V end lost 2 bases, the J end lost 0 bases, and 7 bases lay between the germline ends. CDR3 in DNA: TGCGCCAGCAGCTTTACCTCTAGCACAGATACGCAGTATTTT. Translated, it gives CASSFTSSTDTQYF.

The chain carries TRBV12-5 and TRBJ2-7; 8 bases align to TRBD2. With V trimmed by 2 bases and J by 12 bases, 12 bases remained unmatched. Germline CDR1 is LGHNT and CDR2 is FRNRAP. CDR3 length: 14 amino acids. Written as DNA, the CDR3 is TGTGCTAGTGGTTTGACGGGGGGGGTGCCCGTTATGTACTTC. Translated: CASGLTGGVPVMYF.

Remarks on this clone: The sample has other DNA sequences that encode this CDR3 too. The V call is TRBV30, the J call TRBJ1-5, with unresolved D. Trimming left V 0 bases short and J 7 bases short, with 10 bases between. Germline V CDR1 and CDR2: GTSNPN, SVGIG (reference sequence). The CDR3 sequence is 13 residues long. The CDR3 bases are TGTGCCTGGAGTGTCCGGCGTGAACAGCCCCAGCATTTT. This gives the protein CAWSVRREQPQHF.

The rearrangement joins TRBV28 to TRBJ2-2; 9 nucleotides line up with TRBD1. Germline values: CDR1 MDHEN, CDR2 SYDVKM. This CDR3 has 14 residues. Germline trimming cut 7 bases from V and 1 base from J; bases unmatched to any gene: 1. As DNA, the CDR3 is TGTGCCAGCATGGGACAGGGGAACACCGGGGAGCTGTTTTTT. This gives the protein CASMGQGNTGELFF.

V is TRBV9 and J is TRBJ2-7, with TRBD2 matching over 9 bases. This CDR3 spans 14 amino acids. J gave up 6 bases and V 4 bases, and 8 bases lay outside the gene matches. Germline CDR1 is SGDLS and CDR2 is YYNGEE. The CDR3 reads CASSPGTSYGEQYF. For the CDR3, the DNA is TGTGCCAGCAGCCCTGGGACTAGCTACGGCGAGCAGTACTTC.

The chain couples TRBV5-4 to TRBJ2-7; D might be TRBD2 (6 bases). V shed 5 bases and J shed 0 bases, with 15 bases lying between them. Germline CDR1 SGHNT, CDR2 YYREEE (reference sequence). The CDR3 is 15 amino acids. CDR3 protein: CASSLSGQASYEQYF. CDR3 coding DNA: TGTGCCAGCAGTTTAAGCGGGCAGGCCTCCTACGAGCAGTACTTC.

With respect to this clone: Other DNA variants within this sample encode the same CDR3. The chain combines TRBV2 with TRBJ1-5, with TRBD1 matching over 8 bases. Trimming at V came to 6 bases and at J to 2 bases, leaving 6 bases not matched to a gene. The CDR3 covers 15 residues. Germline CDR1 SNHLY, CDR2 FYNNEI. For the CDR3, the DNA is TGTGCCAGCAGCGGCGACAGGGGTGGCAATCAGCCCCAGCATTTT. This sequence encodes CASSGDRGGNQPQHF. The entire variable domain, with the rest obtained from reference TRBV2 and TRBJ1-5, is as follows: EPEVTQTPSHQVTQMGQEVILRCVPISNHLYFYWYRQILGQKVEFLVSFYNNEISEKSEIFDDQFSVERPDGSNFTLKIRSTKLEDSAMYFCASSGDRGGNQPQHFGDGTRLSIL.

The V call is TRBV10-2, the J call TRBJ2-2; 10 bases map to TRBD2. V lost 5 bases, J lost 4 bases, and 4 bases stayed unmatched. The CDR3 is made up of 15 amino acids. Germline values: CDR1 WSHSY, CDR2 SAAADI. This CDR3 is CASSLAGDGTGELFF. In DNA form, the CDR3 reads TGCGCCAGCAGTCTAGCGGGAGATGGCACCGGGGAGCTGTTTTTT.

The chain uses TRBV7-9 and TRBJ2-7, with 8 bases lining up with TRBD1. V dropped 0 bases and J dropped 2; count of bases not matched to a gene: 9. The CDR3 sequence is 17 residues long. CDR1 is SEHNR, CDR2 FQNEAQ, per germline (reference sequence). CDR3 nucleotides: TGTGCCAGCAGCTTAGCCCTACTTAGGGACAGGCCCTACGAGCAGTACTTC. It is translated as CASSLALLRDRPYEQYF. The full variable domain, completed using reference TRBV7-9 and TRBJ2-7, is DTGVSQNPRHKITKRGQNVTFRCDPISEHNRLYWYRQTLGQGPEFLTYFQNEAQLEKSRLLSDRFSAERPKGSFSTLEIQRTEQGDSAMYLCASSLALLRDRPYEQYFGPGTRLTVT.